This T cell receptor (beta chain) was obtained from a study of T cell responses to AZD1222 COVID-19 vaccine. Study outcomes and limitations: CD4 TCRs covered the whole spike, strongest at regions 160-218 and 743-854. Two AZD1222 doses significantly raised spike-specific TCR breadth and depth over controls. Just a handful of AZD1222 recipients tested seropositive at baseline. Sampled repertoires all dated from after the peak T cell response.

TCRdb's copy holds only in-frame clones and misses some; the assay was immunoSEQ multiplex PCR. The sample contains around 160,000 clones, approximately 90% of which appear only once. On this clone: Its antigen remains unknown.

The germline CDR1 and CDR2 sequences are PRHDT and FYEKMQ (reference sequence). V lost 4 bases, J lost 5 bases, and 17 bases lay in between. CDR3 length equals 15 residues. The receptor's source is an adult in good health. The chain has TRBV13 and TRBJ1-1, with D possibly TRBD1 on 6 matching bases. The specimen was peripheral blood, collected on day 0 of MenACWY control vaccination. The CDR3 DNA follows: TGTGCCAGCAGCTGGTTAACAGGGTTTCGAACTGAAGCTTTCTTT. Amino acid sequence: CASSWLTGFRTEAFF.